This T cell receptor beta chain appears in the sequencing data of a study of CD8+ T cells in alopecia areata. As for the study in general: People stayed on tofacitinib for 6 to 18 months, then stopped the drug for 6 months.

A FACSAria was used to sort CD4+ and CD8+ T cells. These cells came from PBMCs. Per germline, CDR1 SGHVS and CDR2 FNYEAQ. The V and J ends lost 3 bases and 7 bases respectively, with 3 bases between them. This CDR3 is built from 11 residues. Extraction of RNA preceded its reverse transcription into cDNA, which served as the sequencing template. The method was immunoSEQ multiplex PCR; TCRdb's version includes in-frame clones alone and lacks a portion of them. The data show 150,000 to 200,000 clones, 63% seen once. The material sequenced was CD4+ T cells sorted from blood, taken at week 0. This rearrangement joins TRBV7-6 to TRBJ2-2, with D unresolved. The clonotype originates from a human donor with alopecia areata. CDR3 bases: TGTGCCAGCAGCTTTGACGGGGAGCTGTTTTTT. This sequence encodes CASSFDGELFF.